The 7 T cell receptor beta chains in this list originate from one sample, sequenced in a study of regulatory T cells in long-lasting Graves disease. CDR3-region Arm-PCR and iRepertoire HTBI primers produced the TCR beta libraries. TCRdb used MiXCR to reprocess the multiplex PCR reads, holding one entry per CDR3 protein. The profile covers around 250,000 distinct CDR3 sequences, with about 19% appearing a single time and 14% taken by the ten largest. As to time point: newly diagnosed GD, antithyroid drugs for less than 3 months. With RNA extracted from PBMCs as input, the TCR library was made. The source was peripheral blood mononuclear cells (PBMCs), collected at new diagnosis, from a patient treated with antithyroid drugs. The receptors derive from a female donor with Graves disease.

This clonotype was seen at least ten times. This chain joins TRBV28 and TRBJ2-7; 12 bases agree with TRBD2. Trimming at V came to 5 bases and at J to 4 bases, leaving 6 bases not matched to a gene. The CDR3 totals 15 residues. From germline, CDR1 is MDHEN and CDR2 SYDVKM. The CDR3 protein is CASSRTSGNRYEQYF. The CDR3, as DNA: TGTGCCAGCAGTAGGACTAGCGGGAATAGGTACGAGCAGTACTTC.

There are many counts of this clonotype. V usage is TRBV3-1 and J usage is TRBJ1-1, with a possible D match to TRBD1 (6 bases). The CDR3 consists of 14 residues. The V gene lost 3 bases and the J gene lost 10 bases, with 18 bases spanning the gap. CDR1 and CDR2 (germline): LGHDT, YNNKEL (reference sequence). The CDR3 DNA reads as TGTGCCAGCAGCCAGTATAACAGGGAAGGGGGAGCTTTCTTT. Translating gives CASSQYNREGGAFF.

This chain joins TRBV29-1 and TRBJ1-3, with 8 nucleotides matching TRBD1. This CDR3 is built from 14 residues. The germline V gene has CDR1 SQVTM and CDR2 ANQGSEA. V shed 6 bases, J shed 0 bases, and the junction held 4 bases outside the gene matches. CDR3 in DNA: TGCAGCGTCTCGGGGACAGGCTCTGGAAACACCATATATTTT. Protein product: CSVSGTGSGNTIYF.

This sequence joins TRBV7-2 and TRBJ2-5, with D uncertain. The CDR3 sequence is 14 residues long. Trimming left V 2 bases short and J 5 bases short, with 12 bases between. CDR1 is SGHTA, CDR2 FQGNSA, per germline. CDR3 bases: TGTGCCAGCAGCTTAATCAGGTCCGGGGAGACCCAGTACTTC. It encodes CASSLIRSGETQYF.

The chain uses TRBV6-1 and TRBJ1-2, with D unclear. This CDR3 region has 14 residues. Germline V gene lookup returns CDR1 MNHNS and CDR2 SASEGT. V lost 7 bases, J lost 0 bases, and 12 bases lay in between. Here the CDR3 DNA reads TGTGCCAGCATCCCGGGCCGTTCTAACTATGGCTACACCTTC. Amino acid sequence: CASIPGRSNYGYTF.

Regarding this clonotype: A much larger clone sits a single nucleotide away, making a read error possible. The chain combines TRBV18 with TRBJ2-3; 10 bases agree with TRBD1. The last part of the DNA fits TRBJ2-7 better; the J call may be wrong. The CDR3 covers 16 residues. Germline CDR1 reads KGHSH; CDR2 reads LQKENI. The CDR3 spells CASSPSPGTGAYEQYF. CDR3 DNA sequence: TGTGCCAGCTCACCAAGCCCCGGGACAGGGGCCTACGAGCAGTACTTC.

This clonotype has a count of ten or more. This chain links TRBV7-2 with TRBJ2-7; a weak D match, TRBD2 (5 bases). From germline, CDR1 is SGHTA and CDR2 FQGNSA. This CDR3 spans 15 amino acids. Between the trimmed V and J ends, which lost 1 base and 3 bases, there was a span of 13 bases. The CDR3 DNA reads TGTGCCAGCAGCTTAGGAGGGCCTTTTGGCTACGAGCAGTACTTC. Translating it yields CASSLGGPFGYEQYF.